This passage covers 26 T cell receptor beta chains from one sample sequenced in a study of blood T cells in healthy people across ages. A second PCR, run for about 7 to 12 cycles, used a sample-barcoded 5' primer plus a J-beta primer mix. TCRdb passed the 5' RACE reads through MiXCR, listing each CDR3 protein once. The repertoire consists of 1 million or so distinct CDR3 sequences, with over 35% occurring once and the leading ten covering 18%. Sample: blood. The receptors come from a woman between 55 and 75 years old in good health.

V gene TRBV30 combines with J gene TRBJ2-4; weak D call: TRBD2 (5 bases). Trimming took off 3 bases at V and 6 bases at J, with 15 bases between the two ends. Germline V gene sequence: CDR1 GTSNPN, CDR2 SVGIG (reference sequence). CDR3 length: 14 amino acids. CDR3 bases: TGTGCCTGGAGCAGGTCGCTAGCAGGAAACATTCAGTACTTC. Translated: CAWSRSLAGNIQYF.

This clonotype was counted ten times or more. The chain uses TRBV13 and TRBJ2-5; D unclear. The germline V gene encodes CDR1 PRHDT and CDR2 FYEKMQ (reference sequence). The V gene lost 3 bases and the J gene lost 2 bases, with 7 bases spanning the gap. CDR3 size: 13 residues. The CDR3 is CASSFDAQETQYF. The CDR3 nucleotides are TGTGCCAGCAGCTTTGATGCACAAGAGACCCAGTACTTC.

The rearrangement uses TRBV13 and TRBJ2-7; TRBD2 matches 8 bases. Losses at the gene ends were 5 bases for V and 6 bases for J; bases not matched to a gene: 12. CDR1 PRHDT and CDR2 FYEKMQ come from the germline V gene (reference sequence). This CDR3 is built from 15 residues. DNA for the CDR3: TGTGCCAGCAGCCGAGCCGGGACTAGTCGCTTCGAGCAGTACTTC. Protein: CASSRAGTSRFEQYF.

This clonotype was seen a few times. The chain combines TRBV6-5 with TRBJ2-7; 10 bases are shared with TRBD2. The junction had 4 bases not matched to a gene; V was cut back by 2 bases and J by 0 bases. Germline-derived CDR1 and CDR2 are MNHEY and SVGAGI. The CDR3 length is 16 residues. CDR3 amino acids: CASSYDRTSGSYEQYF. In nucleotides, the CDR3 is TGTGCCAGCAGTTACGATCGGACTAGCGGCTCCTACGAGCAGTACTTC.

The gene calls are TRBV24-1 and TRBJ2-7; D not certain. Germline CDR1 reads KGHDR; CDR2 reads SFDVKD. This CDR3 is built from 11 residues. The V gene lost 7 bases and the J gene lost 0 bases, with 3 bases spanning the gap. CDR3 nucleotide sequence: TGTGCCACCAGCAACTCCTACGAGCAGTACTTC. It yields the protein CATSNSYEQYF.

The chain employs TRBV28 and TRBJ2-1; D perhaps matches TRBD1 (6 bases). CDR1 and CDR2 (germline): MDHEN, SYDVKM. Trimming removed 7 bases at V and 13 bases at J, with 23 bases between. The CDR3 length is 14 residues. In nucleotides, the CDR3 is TGTGCCAGCAACCCCCAGGGGTCCCAAGCAACCCAGTTCTTC. It codes for CASNPQGSQATQFF.

This clonotype was picked up a small number of times. V usage is TRBV4-1 and J usage is TRBJ2-7; 10 nucleotides align to TRBD1. The CDR3 totals 15 residues. Trimming removed 5 bases from V and 2 bases from J; junction bases left unmatched: 6. From germline, CDR1 is MGHRA and CDR2 YSYEKL. CDR3 sequence: CASSALGQGTYEQYF. For the CDR3, the DNA is TGCGCCAGCAGCGCATTGGGACAGGGGACCTACGAGCAGTACTTC.

The V gene is TRBV25-1, the J gene TRBJ2-1; a weak D match, TRBD2 (6 bases). CDR1 MGHDK and CDR2 SYGVNS come from the germline V gene. The CDR3 is 16 amino acids. The V gene lost 6 bases and the J gene lost 2 bases, with 17 bases spanning the gap. The CDR3 DNA reads TGTGCCAGCAGACCGCCGGGGAGGAGACCCTACAATGAGCAGTTCTTC. Amino acid sequence: CASRPPGRRPYNEQFF.

This chain uses TRBV11-2 with TRBJ2-7, with D perhaps matching TRBD2 (5 bases). This CDR3 region has 15 residues. V lost 0 bases, J lost 6 bases, and 15 bases lay in between. Per the germline V gene, CDR1 is SGHAT and CDR2 is FQNNGV. CDR3 protein: CASSLDLAFTCEQYF. As DNA, the CDR3 is TGTGCCAGCAGCTTAGACCTAGCTTTTACCTGCGAGCAGTACTTC.

This clonotype was recorded at least ten times. The rearrangement joins TRBV12-3 or TRBV12-4 to TRBJ2-1, with 12 bases that match TRBD1. CDR3 length equals 16 residues. J lost 7 bases, V lost 6 bases, and 10 bases had no gene match. The CDR3 sequence: CASSYTGTGGLNEQFF. The CDR3 nucleotides read TGTGCCAGCAGCTACACCGGGACAGGGGGCTTGAATGAGCAGTTCTTC.

In this sample, this clonotype turned up once. This sequence joins TRBV3-1 and TRBJ1-5; 9 positions match TRBD1. V shed 1 base, J shed 6 bases, and the junction held 4 bases outside the gene matches. This CDR3 has 15 amino acids. Germline-derived CDR1 and CDR2 are LGHDT and YNNKEL (reference sequence). The CDR3 protein is CASSQGTGGFQPQHF. In nucleotides, the CDR3 is TGTGCCAGCAGCCAAGGTACAGGGGGCTTTCAGCCCCAGCATTTT.

This clonotype has ten or more counts. The J gene is TRBJ2-7, the V gene TRBV10-3; a possible D gene is TRBD1 (6 bases). Germline values: CDR1 ENHRY, CDR2 SYGVKD. This CDR3 is 15 amino acids long. V was shortened by 3 bases and J by 4 bases, with 16 bases between the two germline ends. The CDR3 nucleotides read TGTGCCATCAGTGACCCCCAACAGGGTTCTTACGAGCAGTACTTC. Amino acids: CAISDPQQGSYEQYF.

This rearrangement joins TRBV25-1 to TRBJ2-7; 10 bases agree with TRBD2. CDR3 length: 22 amino acids. Looked up from germline, CDR1 is MGHDK and CDR2 is SYGVNS. With V trimmed by 2 bases and J by 5 bases, 27 bases remained unmatched. The DNA for the CDR3 is TGTGCCAGCAGTGAAATCTGGCTAGCGGGAGCGAAAGGAGGAATAGAACGAGACGAGCAGTACTTC. It specifies CASSEIWLAGAKGGIERDEQYF.

This sequence joins TRBV10-3 and TRBJ1-1; TRBD1 matches 8 bases. The CDR3 extends over 17 amino acids. The J segment lost 1 base and the V segment lost 6 bases, leaving 13 bases of the junction unmatched. Germline loops: CDR1 ENHRY, CDR2 SYGVKD. The CDR3 is CAIRSGAGGVRNTEAFF. The CDR3 DNA is TGTGCCATCAGGAGTGGAGCAGGGGGCGTCAGGAACACTGAAGCTTTCTTT.

The genes are TRBV9 and TRBJ1-1, with D possibly being TRBD1 (5 bases). The CDR3 is 17 residues long. Germline-derived CDR1 and CDR2 are SGDLS and YYNGEE. Trimming cost V 0 bases and J 4 bases, with 19 bases left between them. This CDR3 reads CASSVAPLSPGPTEAFF. The DNA of the CDR3 is TGTGCCAGCAGCGTAGCTCCTCTAAGCCCGGGGCCCACTGAAGCTTTCTTT.

The V call is TRBV3-1, the J call TRBJ2-7, with 7 bases aligning to TRBD1. J was trimmed by 0 bases and V by 4 bases; bases with no gene match: 15. Germline V lookup: CDR1 LGHDT, CDR2 YNNKEL (reference sequence). The length of the CDR3 is 18 residues. The CDR3 reads CASSLRPGTATNSYEQYF. The DNA of the CDR3 is TGTGCCAGCAGCCTCCGTCCCGGGACAGCCACCAACTCCTACGAGCAGTACTTC.

The rearrangement uses TRBV11-2 and TRBJ2-5, with D hard to call. CDR1 and CDR2 (germline): SGHAT, FQNNGV. V was shortened by 1 base and J by 4 bases, with 13 bases between the two germline ends. This CDR3 is built from 15 residues. CDR3 nucleotides: TGTGCCAGCAGCTTAGGGCACCCCTCGGGAGAGACCCAGTACTTC. Translating gives CASSLGHPSGETQYF.

This clonotype was detected only a few times. The genes are TRBV30 and TRBJ1-5, with unresolved D. The CDR3 has 13 amino acids. Deletions cut 4 bases from V and 3 bases from J, with 10 bases between. From germline, CDR1 is GTSNPN and CDR2 SVGIG (reference sequence). DNA for the CDR3: TGTGCCTGGACGGTGGCGATCAATCAGCCCCAGCATTTT. Translating it yields CAWTVAINQPQHF. Using reference TRBV30 and TRBJ1-5 for the parts outside the CDR3, the full variable domain is SQTIHQWPATLVQPVGSPLSLECTVEGTSNPNLYWYRQAAGRGLQLLFYSVGIGQISSEVPQNLSASRPQDRQFILSSKKLLLSDSGFYLCAWTVAINQPQHFGDGTRLSIL.

The genes are TRBV27 and TRBJ2-7; D ambiguous. CDR3 length: 17 amino acids. The germline V and J ends were trimmed by 1 base and 4 bases, with 20 bases remaining between them. Germline CDR1 MNHEY, CDR2 SMNVEV (reference sequence). The CDR3 DNA sequence: TGTGCCAGCAGTTTATTATCCCCCGTGGTTACTCGATACGAGCAGTACTTC. Amino acids: CASSLLSPVVTRYEQYF.

The V call is TRBV6-1, the J call TRBJ2-1, with D perhaps TRBD1 or TRBD2 (6 bases each). The V and J ends lost 6 bases and 7 bases respectively, with 25 bases between them. Germline V gene data show CDR1 as MNHNS and CDR2 as SASEGT. The CDR3 length is 17 residues. CDR3 protein: CASRSRLGGRVLNEQFF. The CDR3 nucleotides read TGTGCCAGCAGGTCCCGTTTGGGGGGCCGGGTCTTAAATGAGCAGTTCTTC.

This clonotype came up a few times. The chain is built from TRBV7-9 and TRBJ1-2; weak D call: TRBD1 (5 bases). Germline CDR1 SEHNR, CDR2 FQNEAQ (reference sequence). The V gene lost 5 bases and the J gene lost 6 bases, with 16 bases spanning the gap. CDR3 length equals 14 residues. CDR3 in DNA: TGTGCCAGCAGCCCGCCTGGGGGGAGGGATGGCTACACCTTC. Its protein is CASSPPGGRDGYTF.

V is TRBV14 and J is TRBJ2-7, with a weak D call TRBD1 (6 bases). Per germline, CDR1 SGHDN and CDR2 FVKESK. The CDR3 totals 13 residues. V was clipped by 8 bases and J by 5 bases, with 16 bases between them. In nucleotides, the CDR3 is TGTGCCAGCCGTGCCAGGGGTATCAACGAGCAGTACTTC. It encodes CASRARGINEQYF.

This sequence joins TRBV5-6 and TRBJ2-3; 8 positions match TRBD2. Unmatched junction bases numbered 8, after V lost 3 bases and J lost 2 bases. This CDR3 contains 16 residues. Germline CDR1 SGHDT, CDR2 YYEEEE. The CDR3: CASSWRTSGFTDTQYF. The CDR3, as DNA: TGTGCCAGCAGCTGGCGCACTAGCGGTTTCACAGATACGCAGTATTTT.

Only a few counts were recorded for this clonotype. The chain recombines TRBV27 with TRBJ2-7; the D gene is possibly TRBD1 (6 bases). CDR1 is MNHEY and CDR2 is SMNVEV in the germline V gene (reference sequence). The germline V and J ends were trimmed by 0 bases and 5 bases, with 11 bases remaining between them. The length of the CDR3 is 14 residues. The CDR3 loop is CASSLSYRVHEQYF. CDR3 nucleotide sequence: TGTGCCAGCAGTTTATCGTACAGGGTTCACGAGCAGTACTTC.

The V call is TRBV7-2, the J call TRBJ2-1; 7 bases agree with TRBD2. CDR1 is SGHTA and CDR2 is FQGNSA in the germline V gene. Trimming at V came to 8 bases and at J to 8 bases, leaving 3 bases not matched to a gene. The CDR3 length is 11 residues. The CDR3 protein is CASRREYEQFF. The DNA of the CDR3 is TGTGCCAGCCGGCGGGAGTATGAGCAGTTCTTC.

The V gene is TRBV3-1, the J gene TRBJ1-2; TRBD1 matches at 10 bases. Germline V gene data show CDR1 as LGHDT and CDR2 as YNNKEL (reference sequence). CDR3 size: 14 residues. Trimming removed 1 base from V and 12 bases from J; junction bases left unmatched: 8. As DNA, the CDR3 is TGTGCCAGCAGCCAAGCTAGGACAGGGGGGCCTGACACCTTC. Residues: CASSQARTGGPDTF.